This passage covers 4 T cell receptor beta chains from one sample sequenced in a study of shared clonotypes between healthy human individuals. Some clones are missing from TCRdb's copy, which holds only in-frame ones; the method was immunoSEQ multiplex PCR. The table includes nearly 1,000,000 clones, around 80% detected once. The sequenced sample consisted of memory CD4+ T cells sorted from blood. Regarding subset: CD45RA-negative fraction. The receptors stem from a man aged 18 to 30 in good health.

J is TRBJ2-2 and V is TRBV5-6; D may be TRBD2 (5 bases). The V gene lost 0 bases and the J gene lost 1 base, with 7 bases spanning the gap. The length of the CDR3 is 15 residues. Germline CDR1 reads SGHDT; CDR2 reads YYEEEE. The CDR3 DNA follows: TGTGCCAGCAGCTTGGCCGGGGTGAACACCGGGGAGCTGTTTTTT. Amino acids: CASSLAGVNTGELFF.

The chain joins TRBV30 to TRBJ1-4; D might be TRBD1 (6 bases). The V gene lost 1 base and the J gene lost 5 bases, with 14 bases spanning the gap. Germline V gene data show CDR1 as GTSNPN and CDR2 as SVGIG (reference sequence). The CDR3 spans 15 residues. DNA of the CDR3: TGTGCCTGGAGTGCCCGGGGAGGGGGAAATGAAAAACTGTTTTTT. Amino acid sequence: CAWSARGGGNEKLFF.

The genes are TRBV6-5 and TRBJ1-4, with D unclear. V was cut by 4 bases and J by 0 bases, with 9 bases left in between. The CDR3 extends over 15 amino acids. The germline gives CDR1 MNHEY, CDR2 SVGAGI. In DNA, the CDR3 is TGTGCCAGCAGTTGGACTAGGTCAACTAATGAAAAACTGTTTTTT. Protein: CASSWTRSTNEKLFF.

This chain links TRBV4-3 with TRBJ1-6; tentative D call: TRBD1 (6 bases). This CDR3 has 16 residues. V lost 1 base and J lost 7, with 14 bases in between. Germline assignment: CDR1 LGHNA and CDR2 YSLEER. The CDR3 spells CASSQGFLQGNSPLHF. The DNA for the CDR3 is TGCGCCAGCAGCCAAGGTTTTTTGCAGGGGAATTCACCCCTCCACTTT.